The 5 T cell receptor beta chains in this list originate from one sample, sequenced in a study of molecular identifiers for immune sequencing clone quantification. TCRdb re-analysed the PCR reads in MiXCR, keeping a single row per CDR3 protein. Of more than 450,000 distinct CDR3 sequences in the sample, around 25% are singletons; the top ten hold under 0.8%. The sequencing input was naive CD8+ T cells from blood, with Jurkat cell RNA spiked in. Stated subset: FACS-sorted CD8+CD4-CCR7+CD45RA+ naive T cells. The receptors here all came from a human donor in good health. Some libraries in this study had Jurkat cell RNA spiked in.

The table lists this clonotype with many counts. V is TRBV5-6 and J is TRBJ1-1; 11 bases map to TRBD1. J was trimmed by 0 bases and V by 7 bases; bases with no gene match: 17. Germline V gene lookup returns CDR1 SGHDT and CDR2 YYEEEE. The CDR3 spans 19 residues. The CDR3 sequence is CASADGGDRGGVVNTEAFF. DNA of the CDR3: TGTGCCAGCGCAGATGGCGGGGACAGGGGGGGAGTAGTGAACACTGAAGCTTTCTTT.

The gene calls are TRBV19 and TRBJ2-3; D gene ambiguous. Germline CDR1 LNHDA, CDR2 SQIVND (reference sequence). The CDR3 extends over 17 amino acids. The V gene lost 0 bases and the J gene lost 3 bases, with 16 bases spanning the gap. CDR3 sequence (DNA): TGTGCCAGTAGTATAGATCGTTGGTCCAAAGGTACAGATACGCAGTATTTT. This sequence encodes CASSIDRWSKGTDTQYF.

For this clonotype: A much larger clonotype is one base distant, so this may be a read error. The genes are TRBV6-2 or TRBV6-3 and TRBJ2-5; D gene ambiguous. The ends were cut back, 8 bases at V and 3 bases at J, with 19 bases in the middle. This CDR3 spans 15 amino acids. CDR1 is MNHEY and CDR2 is SVGEGT in the germline V gene. The CDR3 loop is CASALSPVKKETQYF. CDR3 DNA: TGTGCCAGCGCCTTGTCACCTGTCAAGAAAGAGACCCAGTACTTC.

This clonotype came up a few times. The chain carries TRBV28 and TRBJ2-7, with TRBD1 as a possible D gene (6 bases). The germline CDR1 and CDR2 sequences are MDHEN and SYDVKM. This CDR3 spans 12 amino acids. V lost 8 bases to trimming and J lost 7 bases, with 15 bases between them. The CDR3 nucleotides are TGTGCCAGCCGGACAGCCGATTGGGAGCAGTACTTC. It codes for CASRTADWEQYF.

This clonotype has only a few counts. This chain connects TRBV7-2 to TRBJ2-7, with 11 positions matching TRBD2. CDR3 size: 16 residues. With V trimmed by 5 bases and J by 4 bases, 10 bases remained unmatched. The germline gives CDR1 SGHTA, CDR2 FQGNSA. Here the CDR3 DNA reads TGTGCCAGCAGCCCGGCTGGACTAGCGGGTAATTACGAGCAGTACTTC. Encoded protein: CASSPAGLAGNYEQYF.